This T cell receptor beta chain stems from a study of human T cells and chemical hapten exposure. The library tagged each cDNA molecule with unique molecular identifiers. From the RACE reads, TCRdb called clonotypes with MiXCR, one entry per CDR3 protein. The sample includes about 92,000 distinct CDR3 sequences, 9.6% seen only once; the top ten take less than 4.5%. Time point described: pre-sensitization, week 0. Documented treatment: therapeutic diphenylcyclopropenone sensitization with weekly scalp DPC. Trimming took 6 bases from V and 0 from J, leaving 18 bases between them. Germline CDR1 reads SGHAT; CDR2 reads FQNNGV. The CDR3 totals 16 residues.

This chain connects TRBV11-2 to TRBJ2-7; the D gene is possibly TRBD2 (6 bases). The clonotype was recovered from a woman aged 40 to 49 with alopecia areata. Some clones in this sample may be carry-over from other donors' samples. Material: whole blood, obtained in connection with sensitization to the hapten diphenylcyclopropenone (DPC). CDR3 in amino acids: CASRLLGGRSSYEQYF. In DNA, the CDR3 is TGTGCCAGCAGACTACTGGGGGGTAGGTCCTCCTACGAGCAGTACTTC.